This T cell receptor beta chain was obtained from a study of OX40 agonist ivuxolimab in advanced cancers. Study-level points and caveats: With doses of 0.1 to 3.0 mg/kg, CD4+ and CD8+ blood T cells had undergone clonal expansion by week 6.

Assay used: immunoSEQ multiplex PCR; TCRdb lists only in-frame clones, some missing. The table shows under 50,000 clones, with 86% occurring only once. Germline V gene lookup returns CDR1 LNHDA and CDR2 SQIVND (reference sequence). V shed 3 bases and J 1 base; nucleotides not matched to a gene: 5. CDR3 length: 15 residues. In regard to this clone: What it recognizes is unknown.

At baseline, cycle 4 day 1, and cycle 7 day 1, blood was sampled. The genes are TRBV19 and TRBJ1-1, with TRBD1 identical over 7 bases. The clonotype was recovered from an adult with an advanced solid tumor such as melanoma, head and neck, liver or kidney cancer. The input for sequencing was CD4+ or CD8+ T cells sorted from blood, taken in a trial of the OX40 agonist ivuxolimab. CDR3 nucleotide sequence: TGTGCCAGTAGTATGGCTACAGGGGAGAACACTGAAGCTTTCTTT. Encoded protein: CASSMATGENTEAFF.